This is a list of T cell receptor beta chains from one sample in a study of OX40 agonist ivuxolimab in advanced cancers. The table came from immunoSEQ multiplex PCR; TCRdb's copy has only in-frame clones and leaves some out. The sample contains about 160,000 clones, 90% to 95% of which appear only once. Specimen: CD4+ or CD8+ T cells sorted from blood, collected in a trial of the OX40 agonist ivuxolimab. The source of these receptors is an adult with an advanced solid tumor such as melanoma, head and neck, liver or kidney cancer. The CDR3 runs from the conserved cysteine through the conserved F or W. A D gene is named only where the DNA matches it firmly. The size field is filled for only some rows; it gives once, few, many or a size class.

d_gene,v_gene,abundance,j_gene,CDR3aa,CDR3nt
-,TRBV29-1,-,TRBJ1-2,CSLRGGDYGYTF,TGCAGCTTACGCGGGGGTGATTATGGCTACACCTTC
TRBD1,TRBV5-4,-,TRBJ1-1,CASTFTGVNTEAFF,TGTGCCAGCACCTTTACAGGGGTGAACACTGAAGCTTTCTTT
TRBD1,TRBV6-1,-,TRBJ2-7,CASSEGTAGQGVYEQYF,TGTGCCAGCAGTGAAGGTACCGCGGGACAGGGGGTCTACGAGCAGTACTTC
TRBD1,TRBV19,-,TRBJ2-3,CASSPTGGAWTDTQYF,TGTGCCAGTAGTCCGACAGGGGGCGCTTGGACAGATACGCAGTATTTT
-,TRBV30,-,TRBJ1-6,CAWSGPGSPLHF,TGTGCCTGGAGTGGTCCCGGATCACCCCTCCACTTT
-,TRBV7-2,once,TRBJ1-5,CASSYFSNQPQHF,TGTGCCAGCAGCTACTTCAGTAATCAGCCCCAGCATTTT
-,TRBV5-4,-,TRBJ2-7,CASSQGRVPYEQYF,TGTGCCAGCAGCCAGGGACGGGTTCCCTACGAGCAGTACTTC
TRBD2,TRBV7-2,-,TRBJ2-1,CASSSRTSGYNEQFF,TGTGCCAGCAGCTCGCGGACTAGCGGATACAATGAGCAGTTCTTC
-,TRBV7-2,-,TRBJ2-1,CASSLGSEQFF,TGTGCCAGCAGCTTAGGATCAGAGCAGTTCTTC
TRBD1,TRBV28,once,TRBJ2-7,CASISQGISYEQYF,TGTGCCAGCATCTCACAGGGGATATCCTACGAGCAGTACTTC
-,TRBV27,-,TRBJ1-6,CASSLYRLGSSYNSPLHF,TGTGCCAGCAGTTTATATCGGTTGGGGAGCTCCTATAATTCACCCCTCCACTTT
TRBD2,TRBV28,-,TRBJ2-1,CASSTPRLAGVGEQFF,TGTGCCAGCAGCACCCCTCGACTAGCGGGGGTTGGGGAGCAGTTCTTC
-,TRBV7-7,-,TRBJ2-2,CASSLGTHTGELFF,TGTGCTAGCAGCTTGGGGACCCACACCGGGGAGCTGTTTTTT
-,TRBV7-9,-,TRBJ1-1,CASSFGGIEAFF,TGTGCCAGCAGCTTCGGGGGGATTGAAGCTTTCTTT
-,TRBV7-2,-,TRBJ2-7,CAVNGGTQGEQYF,TGTGCCGTCAACGGGGGGACCCAGGGGGAGCAGTACTTC